A selection of T cell receptor beta chains follows, all from one sample in a study of shared T cell receptors in the human thymus. Clones were sequenced by immunoSEQ multiplex PCR, and TCRdb holds only the in-frame ones, with some missing. The table has hundreds of thousands of clones, 87% seen once. In addition, the sample was reused for a study of human thymus T cells.

The sample consisted of thymocytes. The source of these receptors is a boy less than two years old with a congenital heart defect. CDR3s include the opening cysteine and the closing phenylalanine or tryptophan. Each record gives: V gene, clone size, J gene, CDR3 length, D gene, CDR3 protein, CDR3 DNA. D genes are given only for firm matches. Clone size is stated in some rows and not others, as once, few, many or a class when expanded.

v_gene: TRBV6-5; abundance: .; j_gene: TRBJ1-6; len: 15; d_gene: .; CDR3aa: CASRNGPEGNSPLHF; CDR3nt: TGTGCCAGCAGAAACGGTCCAGAGGGTAATTCACCCCTCCACTTT
v_gene: TRBV28; abundance: .; j_gene: TRBJ2-7; len: 11; d_gene: .; CDR3aa: CASSQTYEQYF; CDR3nt: TGTGCCAGTTCACAGACCTACGAGCAGTACTTC
v_gene: TRBV19; abundance: .; j_gene: TRBJ2-4; len: 15; d_gene: .; CDR3aa: CASSISWANKNIQYF; CDR3nt: TGTGCCAGTAGTATTTCTTGGGCTAACAAAAACATTCAGTACTTC
v_gene: TRBV28; abundance: .; j_gene: TRBJ1-5; len: 15; d_gene: .; CDR3aa: CASSRHQGSNQPQHF; CDR3nt: TGTGCCAGCAGCAGGCATCAGGGAAGCAATCAGCCCCAGCATTTT
v_gene: TRBV6-1; abundance: .; j_gene: TRBJ2-7; len: 13; d_gene: TRBD1; CDR3aa: CASSLGQGDEQYF; CDR3nt: TGTGCCAGCAGTTTGGGCCAGGGGGACGAGCAGTACTTC
v_gene: TRBV21-1; abundance: once; j_gene: TRBJ1-2; len: 15; d_gene: .; CDR3aa: CASRHRGGVFYGYTF; CDR3nt: TGTGCCAGCAGGCACAGGGGTGGGGTTTTCTATGGCTACACCTTC
v_gene: TRBV4-1; abundance: .; j_gene: TRBJ1-1; len: 20; d_gene: TRBD1; CDR3aa: CASSQADREGLSAFSLEAFF; CDR3nt: TGCGCCAGCAGCCAAGCGGACAGGGAGGGTCTCTCAGCCTTCAGCCTTGAAGCTTTCTTT
v_gene: TRBV6-6; abundance: once; j_gene: TRBJ2-7; len: 15; d_gene: TRBD1; CDR3aa: CASTRRDRRPGEQYF; CDR3nt: TGTGCCAGCACCCGGAGGGACAGGAGACCAGGGGAGCAGTACTTC
v_gene: TRBV5-5; abundance: .; j_gene: TRBJ2-3; len: 15; d_gene: TRBD2; CDR3aa: CASSFGSGDVDTQYF; CDR3nt: TGTGCCAGCAGCTTTGGTAGCGGGGACGTGGATACGCAGTATTTT
v_gene: TRBV19; abundance: once; j_gene: TRBJ1-1; len: 16; d_gene: TRBD1; CDR3aa: CASIGGQGDTNTEAFF; CDR3nt: TGTGCCAGTATCGGGGGACAGGGAGACACGAACACTGAAGCTTTCTTT
v_gene: TRBV6-6; abundance: .; j_gene: TRBJ2-5; len: 15; d_gene: TRBD2; CDR3aa: CASSWTGGQKETQYF; CDR3nt: TGTGCCAGCTCGTGGACGGGAGGGCAGAAGGAGACCCAGTACTTC
v_gene: TRBV11-2; abundance: .; j_gene: TRBJ2-7; len: 15; d_gene: TRBD2; CDR3aa: CASALAGGRSYEQYF; CDR3nt: TGTGCCAGCGCCTTAGCGGGAGGCCGTTCCTACGAGCAGTACTTC
v_gene: TRBV11-2; abundance: once; j_gene: TRBJ1-4; len: 16; d_gene: .; CDR3aa: CASSFGGRATNEKLFF; CDR3nt: TGTGCCAGCAGCTTCGGCGGGAGGGCAACTAATGAAAAACTGTTTTTT
v_gene: TRBV9; abundance: .; j_gene: TRBJ1-2; len: 16; d_gene: .; CDR3aa: CASSVAPNRATYGYTF; CDR3nt: TGTGCCAGCAGCGTAGCTCCGAACAGGGCAACCTATGGCTACACCTTC
v_gene: TRBV10-1; abundance: .; j_gene: TRBJ2-1; len: 15; d_gene: TRBD2; CDR3aa: CASAALAGGRNEQFF; CDR3nt: TGCGCCAGTGCGGCGCTAGCGGGAGGAAGGAATGAGCAGTTCTTC
v_gene: TRBV5-1; abundance: .; j_gene: TRBJ1-2; len: 16; d_gene: TRBD1; CDR3aa: CASSLGQGFSHYGYTF; CDR3nt: TGCGCCAGCAGCTTGGGACAGGGGTTTTCCCATTATGGCTACACCTTC
v_gene: TRBV4-3; abundance: .; j_gene: TRBJ2-7; len: 16; d_gene: TRBD1; CDR3aa: CASSQEYRGPAYEQYF; CDR3nt: TGCGCCAGCAGCCAGGAATACAGGGGTCCGGCCTACGAGCAGTACTTC
v_gene: TRBV27; abundance: .; j_gene: TRBJ1-2; len: 16; d_gene: .; CDR3aa: CASSFKTKGRNYGYTF; CDR3nt: TGTGCCAGCAGTTTCAAAACTAAAGGGAGGAACTATGGCTACACCTTC
v_gene: TRBV15; abundance: .; j_gene: TRBJ2-6; len: 20; d_gene: TRBD2; CDR3aa: CATSREPTSGTDSGANVLTF; CDR3nt: TGTGCCACCAGCAGAGAACCGACTAGCGGGACCGACTCTGGGGCCAACGTCCTGACTTTC
v_gene: TRBV29-1; abundance: .; j_gene: TRBJ2-1; len: 14; d_gene: TRBD2; CDR3aa: CSVMTSGGANEQFF; CDR3nt: TGCAGCGTCATGACTAGCGGGGGGGCTAATGAGCAGTTCTTC
v_gene: TRBV4-3; abundance: .; j_gene: TRBJ2-1; len: 17; d_gene: TRBD2; CDR3aa: CASSQDWQRERVNEQFF; CDR3nt: TGCGCCAGCAGCCAAGATTGGCAGCGGGAGCGGGTCAATGAGCAGTTCTTC
v_gene: TRBV27; abundance: .; j_gene: TRBJ2-4; len: 15; d_gene: TRBD1; CDR3aa: CATRTGGIAKNIQYF; CDR3nt: TGTGCCACCAGGACAGGGGGTATCGCCAAAAACATTCAGTACTTC
v_gene: TRBV7-6; abundance: .; j_gene: TRBJ2-2; len: 15; d_gene: TRBD2; CDR3aa: CASRPASGKGGELFF; CDR3nt: TGTGCCAGCAGGCCGGCTAGCGGGAAGGGCGGGGAGCTGTTTTTT
v_gene: TRBV4-3; abundance: few; j_gene: TRBJ2-7; len: 15; d_gene: TRBD2; CDR3aa: CASSQEGLAGYEQYF; CDR3nt: TGCGCCAGCAGCCAAGAGGGACTAGCGGGATACGAGCAGTACTTC
v_gene: TRBV5-1; abundance: .; j_gene: TRBJ2-3; len: 15; d_gene: TRBD1; CDR3aa: CASRQGKHRTDTQYF; CDR3nt: TGCGCCAGCAGACAGGGGAAGCACCGCACAGATACGCAGTATTTT
v_gene: TRBV9; abundance: .; j_gene: TRBJ1-3; len: 16; d_gene: .; CDR3aa: CASSVAGANSGNTIYF; CDR3nt: TGTGCCAGCAGCGTAGCTGGGGCGAACTCTGGAAACACCATATATTTT
v_gene: TRBV9; abundance: .; j_gene: TRBJ2-1; len: 16; d_gene: TRBD2; CDR3aa: CASSPRRASGYNEQFF; CDR3nt: TGTGCCAGCAGCCCAAGGCGGGCTAGCGGCTACAATGAGCAGTTCTTC
v_gene: TRBV7-9; abundance: once; j_gene: TRBJ2-7; len: 15; d_gene: .; CDR3aa: CASSSPTRYPYEQYF; CDR3nt: TGTGCCAGCAGCTCCCCAACCCGGTACCCCTACGAGCAGTACTTC
v_gene: TRBV4-3; abundance: .; j_gene: TRBJ2-3; len: 15; d_gene: TRBD2; CDR3aa: CASSRTSGGTDTQYF; CDR3nt: TGCGCCAGCAGCCGGACTAGCGGAGGCACAGATACGCAGTATTTT
v_gene: TRBV14; abundance: .; j_gene: TRBJ1-1; len: 13; d_gene: .; CDR3aa: CASSQVSLVEAFF; CDR3nt: TGTGCCAGCAGCCAAGTCAGTCTTGTTGAAGCTTTCTTT
v_gene: TRBV2; abundance: .; j_gene: TRBJ1-5; len: 21; d_gene: .; CDR3aa: CASSDKGTGNRLVRGNQPQHF; CDR3nt: TGTGCCAGCAGTGATAAGGGTACAGGGAATCGTCTGGTTAGGGGCAATCAGCCCCAGCATTTT
v_gene: TRBV29-1; abundance: .; j_gene: TRBJ1-1; len: 14; d_gene: .; CDR3aa: CSAGREVGNTEAFF; CDR3nt: TGCAGCGCCGGGAGGGAGGTAGGGAACACTGAAGCTTTCTTT
v_gene: TRBV4-3; abundance: .; j_gene: TRBJ1-6; len: 20; d_gene: .; CDR3aa: CASSQGSGHGSGVGNSPLHF; CDR3nt: TGCGCCAGCAGCCAAGGGTCGGGACACGGGTCCGGAGTTGGAAATTCACCCCTCCACTTT
v_gene: TRBV5-1; abundance: .; j_gene: TRBJ1-3; len: 16; d_gene: .; CDR3aa: CASSLGITGIGNTIYF; CDR3nt: TGCGCCAGCAGCTTGGGAATAACGGGGATCGGAAACACCATATATTTT
v_gene: TRBV27; abundance: .; j_gene: TRBJ1-4; len: 14; d_gene: .; CDR3aa: CASSLQGFNEKLFF; CDR3nt: TGTGCCAGCAGTTTACAGGGCTTTAATGAAAAACTGTTTTTT
v_gene: TRBV4-2; abundance: .; j_gene: TRBJ2-1; len: 19; d_gene: .; CDR3aa: CASSQDYFRRGDPYNEQFF; CDR3nt: TGTGCCAGCAGCCAAGATTATTTTCGCCGCGGGGATCCCTACAATGAGCAGTTCTTC
v_gene: TRBV27; abundance: .; j_gene: TRBJ2-7; len: 16; d_gene: .; CDR3aa: CASMPGPGWGSYEQYF; CDR3nt: TGTGCCAGCATGCCCGGGCCGGGATGGGGCTCCTACGAGCAGTACTTC
v_gene: TRBV4-2; abundance: .; j_gene: TRBJ2-3; len: 18; d_gene: TRBD2; CDR3aa: CASSQVLASGGANRPQYF; CDR3nt: TGTGCCAGCAGCCAAGTCCTAGCTAGCGGGGGGGCCAACCGACCGCAGTATTTT
v_gene: TRBV30; abundance: .; j_gene: TRBJ2-3; len: 23; d_gene: .; CDR3aa: CAWSAGTGGFTSGRNGLTDTQYF; CDR3nt: TGTGCCTGGAGCGCCGGGACAGGGGGTTTTACTAGCGGGAGGAACGGGCTCACAGATACGCAGTATTTT
v_gene: TRBV11-1; abundance: once; j_gene: TRBJ2-7; len: 13; d_gene: TRBD1; CDR3aa: CASSNGQAYEQYF; CDR3nt: TGTGCCAGCAGCAACGGACAGGCCTACGAGCAGTACTTC
v_gene: TRBV7-9; abundance: .; j_gene: TRBJ2-5; len: 14; d_gene: .; CDR3aa: CASSLISSQETQYF; CDR3nt: TGTGCCAGCAGCTTAATATCGAGTCAAGAGACCCAGTACTTC
v_gene: TRBV4-1; abundance: .; j_gene: TRBJ2-7; len: 16; d_gene: TRBD2; CDR3aa: CASSQVSGAGASEQYF; CDR3nt: TGCGCCAGCAGCCAGGTCAGTGGAGCGGGAGCGTCCGAGCAGTACTTC
v_gene: TRBV19; abundance: .; j_gene: TRBJ2-1; len: 17; d_gene: TRBD2; CDR3aa: CASSIRLAGAIYNEQFF; CDR3nt: TGTGCCAGTAGTATAAGACTAGCGGGAGCAATCTACAATGAGCAGTTCTTC
v_gene: TRBV4-3; abundance: .; j_gene: TRBJ2-7; len: 15; d_gene: .; CDR3aa: CASSQDIEQIDEQYF; CDR3nt: TGCGCCAGCAGCCAAGATATAGAACAGATCGACGAGCAGTACTTC
v_gene: TRBV28; abundance: .; j_gene: TRBJ2-7; len: 14; d_gene: .; CDR3aa: CASSLRECPYEQYF; CDR3nt: TGTGCCAGCAGCCTACGGGAGTGCCCCTACGAGCAGTACTTC
v_gene: TRBV11-2; abundance: .; j_gene: TRBJ1-1; len: 12; d_gene: .; CDR3aa: CASSLVDTEAFF; CDR3nt: TGTGCCAGCAGCTTAGTAGACACTGAAGCTTTCTTT
v_gene: TRBV19; abundance: .; j_gene: TRBJ1-5; len: 16; d_gene: TRBD1; CDR3aa: CASSPPGGYSNQPQHF; CDR3nt: TGTGCCAGTAGTCCACCAGGGGGATATAGCAATCAGCCCCAGCATTTT
v_gene: TRBV11-2; abundance: .; j_gene: TRBJ2-7; len: 15; d_gene: .; CDR3aa: CASSLEGSWEYEQYF; CDR3nt: TGTGCCAGCAGCTTAGAGGGGAGTTGGGAGTACGAGCAGTACTTC
v_gene: TRBV9; abundance: .; j_gene: TRBJ1-1; len: 15; d_gene: .; CDR3aa: CASSPFGAPYTEAFF; CDR3nt: TGTGCCAGCAGCCCCTTTGGGGCCCCTTACACTGAAGCTTTCTTT
v_gene: TRBV6-6; abundance: .; j_gene: TRBJ2-7; len: 13; d_gene: .; CDR3aa: CASNHERVHEQYF; CDR3nt: TGTGCCAGCAACCACGAGAGGGTCCACGAGCAGTACTTC
v_gene: TRBV7-9; abundance: .; j_gene: TRBJ2-7; len: 14; d_gene: TRBD2; CDR3aa: CASSLTGLVHEQYF; CDR3nt: TGTGCCAGCAGCCTTACGGGACTAGTGCACGAGCAGTACTTC
v_gene: TRBV27; abundance: .; j_gene: TRBJ2-7; len: 15; d_gene: .; CDR3aa: CASSLSRSDTYEQYF; CDR3nt: TGTGCCAGCAGTTTAAGTCGGTCGGACACCTACGAGCAGTACTTC
v_gene: TRBV28; abundance: once; j_gene: TRBJ1-2; len: 14; d_gene: TRBD1; CDR3aa: CASTSGGWSYGYTF; CDR3nt: TGTGCCAGTACCTCAGGGGGCTGGAGCTATGGCTACACCTTC
v_gene: TRBV5-1; abundance: .; j_gene: TRBJ1-4; len: 14; d_gene: TRBD1; CDR3aa: CASKEAGGVEKLFF; CDR3nt: TGCGCCAGCAAGGAGGCAGGGGGCGTTGAAAAACTGTTTTTT